A selection of T cell receptor beta chains follows, all from one sample in a study of blood T cell repertoires in COVID-19. This table comes from immunoSEQ multiplex PCR, and its TCRdb copy is limited to in-frame clones, with some not included. The sample has approximately 280,000 clones, about nine tenths seen once. The sample comprised peripheral blood. These TCRs come from a woman aged 25 to 39 with COVID-19, enrolled during active disease. CDR3s include the opening cysteine and the closing phenylalanine or tryptophan. D genes are given only for firm matches. A clone size is listed for some rows: how often the clone was seen (once, few, many), or a class if it is expanded.

v_gene: TRBV4-2
d_gene: TRBD1
j_gene: TRBJ2-3
abundance: -
CDR3nt: TGTGCCAGCAGCCCCCGGGACAGTTTCCCAGATACGCAGTATTTT
CDR3aa: CASSPRDSFPDTQYF

v_gene: TRBV19
d_gene: TRBD1
j_gene: TRBJ2-1
abundance: -
CDR3nt: TGTGCCAGTAGCACCGGGACAGGGCACTACAATGAGCAGTTCTTC
CDR3aa: CASSTGTGHYNEQFF

v_gene: TRBV6-6
d_gene: -
j_gene: TRBJ1-1
abundance: -
CDR3nt: TGTGCCAGCAGTGCGGGACGGCGCCCTGAAGCTTTCTTT
CDR3aa: CASSAGRRPEAFF

v_gene: TRBV27
d_gene: -
j_gene: TRBJ1-2
abundance: few
CDR3nt: TGTGCCAGCAGTTTATCTGGCCTCCCTAACTATGGCTACACCTTC
CDR3aa: CASSLSGLPNYGYTF

v_gene: TRBV21-1
d_gene: -
j_gene: TRBJ2-1
abundance: -
CDR3nt: TGTGCCAGCAGCAGCCCCACTCCGGGACACCTCTACAATGAGCAGTTCTTC
CDR3aa: CASSSPTPGHLYNEQFF

v_gene: TRBV4-2
d_gene: -
j_gene: TRBJ1-1
abundance: -
CDR3nt: TGTGCCAGCAGCCAACCGCCGACGGGGAACATGGAAGCTTTCTTT
CDR3aa: CASSQPPTGNMEAFF

v_gene: TRBV14
d_gene: -
j_gene: TRBJ1-2
abundance: -
CDR3nt: TGTGCCAGCAGCCCCTTGGATTGGGAGCGGACGGCTTACTATGGCTACACCTTC
CDR3aa: CASSPLDWERTAYYGYTF

v_gene: TRBV30
d_gene: TRBD2
j_gene: TRBJ2-1
abundance: -
CDR3nt: TGTGCCTGGAGTGCGCTAGCGGGAGGCAATGAGCAGTTCTTC
CDR3aa: CAWSALAGGNEQFF

v_gene: TRBV28
d_gene: -
j_gene: TRBJ1-6
abundance: once
CDR3nt: TGTGCCAGCAGTTTTCCTCCGGGACACAATTCACCCCTCCACTTT
CDR3aa: CASSFPPGHNSPLHF

v_gene: TRBV11-3
d_gene: -
j_gene: TRBJ2-7
abundance: -
CDR3nt: TGTGCCAGCAGCTTAGGCAGGGGCCACGAGCAGTACTTC
CDR3aa: CASSLGRGHEQYF

v_gene: TRBV5-8
d_gene: TRBD1
j_gene: TRBJ2-7
abundance: -
CDR3nt: TGTGCCAGCAGCCTCGGGGACAGTTCTTACGAGCAGTACTTC
CDR3aa: CASSLGDSSYEQYF

v_gene: TRBV5-4
d_gene: TRBD1
j_gene: TRBJ1-5
abundance: -
CDR3nt: TGTGCCAGCAGCCCAGGACAGGGACACGGTCAGCCCCAGCATTTT
CDR3aa: CASSPGQGHGQPQHF

v_gene: TRBV5-4
d_gene: TRBD1
j_gene: TRBJ2-3
abundance: -
CDR3nt: TGTGCCAGCAGCTTGGGCAGGGGGCAACGTACAGATACGCAGTATTTT
CDR3aa: CASSLGRGQRTDTQYF

v_gene: TRBV2
d_gene: TRBD2
j_gene: TRBJ2-7
abundance: once
CDR3nt: TGTGCCAGCAGTGAGACTAGCGTGTTCTCCGACGAGCAGTACTTC
CDR3aa: CASSETSVFSDEQYF

v_gene: TRBV2
d_gene: TRBD2
j_gene: TRBJ2-7
abundance: -
CDR3nt: TGTGCCAGCAGTGAATGGGGTGCGGGGACTAGCGTCCACGAGCAGTACTTC
CDR3aa: CASSEWGAGTSVHEQYF

v_gene: TRBV18
d_gene: -
j_gene: TRBJ1-5
abundance: -
CDR3nt: TGTGCCAGCTCCGGGGTACATCAAAGCAATCAGCCCCAGCATTTT
CDR3aa: CASSGVHQSNQPQHF

v_gene: TRBV9
d_gene: -
j_gene: TRBJ2-1
abundance: -
CDR3nt: TGTGCCAGCAGCGTAGCGGACACTACACTTTTCTCCTACAATGAGCAGTTCTTC
CDR3aa: CASSVADTTLFSYNEQFF

v_gene: TRBV11-2
d_gene: -
j_gene: TRBJ2-7
abundance: -
CDR3nt: TGTGCCAGCAGCTGGTTTCTGGGAGAGGACTACGAGCAGTACTTC
CDR3aa: CASSWFLGEDYEQYF

v_gene: TRBV6-5
d_gene: -
j_gene: TRBJ2-1
abundance: -
CDR3nt: TGTGCCAGCAGGTTGACTAGGGTCAATGAGCAGTTCTTC
CDR3aa: CASRLTRVNEQFF

v_gene: TRBV19
d_gene: TRBD1
j_gene: TRBJ2-7
abundance: -
CDR3nt: TGTGCCAGTAGTTTACAGGGGGCGGTAAACGAGCAGTACTTC
CDR3aa: CASSLQGAVNEQYF

v_gene: TRBV5-6
d_gene: -
j_gene: TRBJ1-1
abundance: -
CDR3nt: TGTGCCAGCAGCTTGGCGGGGATGAACACTGAAGCTTTCTTT
CDR3aa: CASSLAGMNTEAFF

v_gene: TRBV6-2/TRBV6-3
d_gene: TRBD1
j_gene: TRBJ1-5
abundance: -
CDR3nt: TGTGCCAGCAGCCCCGTCAGGGGGAATCAGCCCCAGCATTTT
CDR3aa: CASSPVRGNQPQHF

v_gene: TRBV10-1
d_gene: TRBD1
j_gene: TRBJ1-1
abundance: -
CDR3nt: TGCGCCAGTGGGGACAGCGAGACTGAAGCTTTCTTT
CDR3aa: CASGDSETEAFF

v_gene: TRBV2
d_gene: TRBD1
j_gene: TRBJ1-2
abundance: -
CDR3nt: TGTGCCAGCACCGACAGGGAACGCCCCGTGGACTATGGCTACACCTTC
CDR3aa: CASTDRERPVDYGYTF

v_gene: TRBV4-1
d_gene: TRBD1
j_gene: TRBJ1-2
abundance: few
CDR3nt: TGCGCCAGCACTCCGGACAGGGGAAAATATGGCTACACCTTC
CDR3aa: CASTPDRGKYGYTF

v_gene: TRBV5-1
d_gene: -
j_gene: TRBJ1-2
abundance: once
CDR3nt: TGCGCCAGCAGCTTCCTCAGCGATCACCCCTACTATGGCTACACCTTC
CDR3aa: CASSFLSDHPYYGYTF

v_gene: TRBV7-2
d_gene: TRBD1
j_gene: TRBJ2-7
abundance: once
CDR3nt: TGTGCCAGCAGCTTAGAAGGGACAGGGGTCTACGAGCAGTACTTC
CDR3aa: CASSLEGTGVYEQYF

v_gene: TRBV9
d_gene: -
j_gene: TRBJ1-2
abundance: few
CDR3nt: TGTGCCAGCAGCGTAGGCCCAGATAACTATGGCTACACCTTC
CDR3aa: CASSVGPDNYGYTF

v_gene: TRBV2
d_gene: TRBD1
j_gene: TRBJ1-4
abundance: -
CDR3nt: TGTGCCACCAGGGACAGGGGGAGTGAAAAACTGTTTTTT
CDR3aa: CATRDRGSEKLFF

v_gene: TRBV7-2
d_gene: -
j_gene: TRBJ1-5
abundance: -
CDR3nt: TGTGCCAGCAGCCAGCGCAGGGGTAACCAGCCCCAGCATTTT
CDR3aa: CASSQRRGNQPQHF

v_gene: TRBV2
d_gene: -
j_gene: TRBJ2-3
abundance: -
CDR3nt: TGTGCCAGCAGTGAAGTAGTCACAGATACGCAGTATTTT
CDR3aa: CASSEVVTDTQYF

v_gene: TRBV11-2
d_gene: -
j_gene: TRBJ1-1
abundance: -
CDR3nt: TGTGCCAGCAGCTTAGGGGGGCCTGAAGCTTTCTTT
CDR3aa: CASSLGGPEAFF

v_gene: TRBV9
d_gene: -
j_gene: TRBJ1-1
abundance: -
CDR3nt: TGTGCCAGCAGCGTAGTTGAAGAGACTGAAGCTTTCTTT
CDR3aa: CASSVVEETEAFF

v_gene: TRBV28
d_gene: -
j_gene: TRBJ2-6
abundance: -
CDR3nt: TGTGCCAGCCCTAGGGGTCAGTTAAACCACTCTGGGGCCAACGTCCTGACTTTC
CDR3aa: CASPRGQLNHSGANVLTF

v_gene: TRBV20-1
d_gene: TRBD1
j_gene: TRBJ2-3
abundance: -
CDR3nt: TGCAGTGCTTTGACAGGGGAGACGCAGTATTTT
CDR3aa: CSALTGETQYF

v_gene: TRBV6-1
d_gene: -
j_gene: TRBJ1-4
abundance: -
CDR3nt: TGTGCCAGCAGTGAAGCCGGCGGAATCAATGAAAAACTGTTTTTT
CDR3aa: CASSEAGGINEKLFF

v_gene: TRBV30
d_gene: TRBD1
j_gene: TRBJ2-1
abundance: -
CDR3nt: TGTGCCTGGAGTTACGGACAGGGAAATGAGCAGTTCTTC
CDR3aa: CAWSYGQGNEQFF

v_gene: TRBV3-1/TRBV3-2
d_gene: TRBD2
j_gene: TRBJ2-1
abundance: -
CDR3nt: TGTGCCAGCAGCCGCGGACTAGCGGGAGGCTCCAATGAGCAGTTCTTC
CDR3aa: CASSRGLAGGSNEQFF

v_gene: TRBV10-3
d_gene: -
j_gene: TRBJ2-3
abundance: -
CDR3nt: TGTGCCATCGGCAGGGAGGGGGGCACAGATACGCAGTATTTT
CDR3aa: CAIGREGGTDTQYF

v_gene: TRBV28
d_gene: -
j_gene: TRBJ1-2
abundance: -
CDR3nt: TGTGCCAGCTTACAGGGTCGGGGCTACACCTTC
CDR3aa: CASLQGRGYTF

v_gene: TRBV28
d_gene: TRBD1
j_gene: TRBJ1-5
abundance: few
CDR3nt: TGTGCCAGCAGTTTACAGACAGGGGTAGGTCAGCCCCAGCATTTT
CDR3aa: CASSLQTGVGQPQHF

v_gene: TRBV2
d_gene: -
j_gene: TRBJ1-3
abundance: -
CDR3nt: TGTGCCAGCAATACAGGATCTGGAAACACCATATATTTT
CDR3aa: CASNTGSGNTIYF

v_gene: TRBV19
d_gene: -
j_gene: TRBJ2-5
abundance: -
CDR3nt: TGTGCCAGTAGTATAAGGACAGAAGAGACCCAGTACTTC
CDR3aa: CASSIRTEETQYF

v_gene: TRBV13
d_gene: -
j_gene: TRBJ2-1
abundance: -
CDR3nt: TGTGCCAGCAGCTTAATAGTTTTTGGACTACGTAGCGATGAGCAGTTCTTC
CDR3aa: CASSLIVFGLRSDEQFF

v_gene: TRBV19
d_gene: TRBD1
j_gene: TRBJ1-6
abundance: -
CDR3nt: TGTGCCAGTAGTACGACCCGGGACAGCAATTCACCCCTCCACTTT
CDR3aa: CASSTTRDSNSPLHF

v_gene: TRBV2
d_gene: -
j_gene: TRBJ2-2
abundance: few
CDR3nt: TGTGCCAGCAGGATATCGGGACAACCCGGGGAGCTGTTTTTT
CDR3aa: CASRISGQPGELFF

v_gene: TRBV5-4
d_gene: TRBD2
j_gene: TRBJ2-3
abundance: -
CDR3nt: TGTGCCAGCAGCTTAGGTCTAGCGGGAGGGCCAACAGATACGCAGTATTTT
CDR3aa: CASSLGLAGGPTDTQYF

v_gene: TRBV6-2/TRBV6-3
d_gene: TRBD1
j_gene: TRBJ1-1
abundance: -
CDR3nt: TGTGCCAGCAGCCCAACAGGGGTTGGGGAAGCTTTCTTT
CDR3aa: CASSPTGVGEAFF

v_gene: TRBV27
d_gene: TRBD2
j_gene: TRBJ2-7
abundance: -
CDR3nt: TGTGCCAGCAGTTTTACTAGCGGTCCCTACGAGCAGTACTTC
CDR3aa: CASSFTSGPYEQYF

v_gene: TRBV4-1
d_gene: -
j_gene: TRBJ2-7
abundance: -
CDR3nt: TGCGCCAGCAGCCAAGTGTCAAGGAGCTCCTACGAGCAGTACTTC
CDR3aa: CASSQVSRSSYEQYF

v_gene: TRBV28
d_gene: -
j_gene: TRBJ1-2
abundance: -
CDR3nt: TGTGCCAGCAGCGCAGGAGGCGGCTATGGCTACACCTTC
CDR3aa: CASSAGGGYGYTF

v_gene: TRBV5-5
d_gene: -
j_gene: TRBJ1-1
abundance: -
CDR3nt: TGTGCCAGCAGCTTGGACACCGTGAACACTGAAGCTTTCTTT
CDR3aa: CASSLDTVNTEAFF

v_gene: TRBV18
d_gene: -
j_gene: TRBJ2-5
abundance: -
CDR3nt: TGTGCCAGCTCACCAGTAGGAGCGGAGGGAGAGACCCAGTACTTC
CDR3aa: CASSPVGAEGETQYF

v_gene: TRBV9
d_gene: TRBD2
j_gene: TRBJ2-3
abundance: -
CDR3nt: TGTGCCAGCAGCGTAGACGGCGGGAGGGCCGGAGATACGCAGTATTTT
CDR3aa: CASSVDGGRAGDTQYF

v_gene: TRBV28
d_gene: -
j_gene: TRBJ1-3
abundance: -
CDR3nt: TGTGCCAGCGGGGGGTATGGAAACACCATATATTTT
CDR3aa: CASGGYGNTIYF